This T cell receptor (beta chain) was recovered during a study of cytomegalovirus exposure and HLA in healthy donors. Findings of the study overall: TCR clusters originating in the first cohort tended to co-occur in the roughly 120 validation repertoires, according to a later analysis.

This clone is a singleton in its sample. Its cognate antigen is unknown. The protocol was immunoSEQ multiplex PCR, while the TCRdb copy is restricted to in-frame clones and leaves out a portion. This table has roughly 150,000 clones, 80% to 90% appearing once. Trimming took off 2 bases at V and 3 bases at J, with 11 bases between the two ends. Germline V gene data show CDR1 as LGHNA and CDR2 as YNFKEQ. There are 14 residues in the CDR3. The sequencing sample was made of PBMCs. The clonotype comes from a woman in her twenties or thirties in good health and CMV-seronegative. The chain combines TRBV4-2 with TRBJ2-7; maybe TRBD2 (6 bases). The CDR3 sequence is CASSQRGLGYEQYF. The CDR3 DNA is TGTGCCAGCAGCCAACGGGGGTTGGGCTACGAGCAGTACTTC.